This T cell receptor (beta chain) stems from a study of monozygotic twins with inflammatory bowel disease. Study findings and constraints: It was observed that concordant and discordant twins did not differ in repertoire similarity, possibly given limited power.

The CDR3 contains 13 residues. The germline gives CDR1 SGHRS, CDR2 YFSETQ. Each TCR library used about 3,600 ng of total RNA. Each sample's cDNA came from eight separate reactions. TCRdb re-analyzed the 5' RACE reads; it lists each CDR3 protein once, without DNA. In total, the table holds some 200,000 distinct CDR3 sequences. In regard to this clonotype: Its cognate antigen is unknown.

The specimen was blood. The chain combines TRBV5-1 with TRBJ2-7; the TCRdb call, TRBD1, lacks DNA for checking. The TCR comes from a human donor with ulcerative colitis or Crohn's disease, or a healthy co-twin of an affected twin (not recorded which). CDR3 in amino acids: CASSFVRGNEQYF.